There are a few counts of the clone carrying this T cell receptor beta chain. Its antigen is currently unknown. The CDR3 totals 15 residues. V dropped 0 bases and J dropped 8; count of bases not matched to a gene: 5. Germline assignment: CDR1 MNHEY and CDR2 SVGAGI. Expressed TCRB transcripts got sequenced, as all isolated RNA was reverse transcribed. Clones were sequenced by immunoSEQ multiplex PCR, and TCRdb holds only the in-frame ones, with some missing. The table has some 15,000 clones, approximately 68% seen once. This sample was taken from a study of beta chain features in type 1 diabetes. The authors took one heparinised blood draw, averaging roughly 120 mL, from each donor. Study outcomes and limitations: TCRB repertoires of naive, central memory and Treg cells appeared more similar among patients than among healthy donors. In every one of the four CD4+ subsets, TCRB CDR3s were moderately but significantly shorter in Type 1 diabetes patients. Equally in patients and controls, PCR might preferentially amplify shorter templates.

Source material: Tregs from blood. The TCR originated in a man aged 25-40 years with type 1 diabetes. The gene calls are TRBV6-5 and TRBJ2-3; 10 bases are shared with TRBD2. The DNA of the CDR3 is TGTGCCAGCAGTTACTCGGCTAGCGGGAGAGGTACGCAGTATTTT. As protein: CASSYSASGRGTQYF.